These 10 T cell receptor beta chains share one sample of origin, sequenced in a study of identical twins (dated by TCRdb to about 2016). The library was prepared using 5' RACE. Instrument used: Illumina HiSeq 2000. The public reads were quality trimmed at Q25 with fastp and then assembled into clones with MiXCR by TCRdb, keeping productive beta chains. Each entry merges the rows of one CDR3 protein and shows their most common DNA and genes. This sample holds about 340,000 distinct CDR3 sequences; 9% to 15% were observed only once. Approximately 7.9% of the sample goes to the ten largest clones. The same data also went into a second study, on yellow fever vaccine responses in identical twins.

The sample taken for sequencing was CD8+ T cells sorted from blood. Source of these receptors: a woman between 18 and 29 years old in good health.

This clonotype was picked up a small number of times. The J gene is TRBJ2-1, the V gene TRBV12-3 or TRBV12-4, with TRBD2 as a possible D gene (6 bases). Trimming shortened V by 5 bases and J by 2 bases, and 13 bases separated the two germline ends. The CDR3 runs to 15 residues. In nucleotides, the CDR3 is TGTGCCAGCAGTCAAGGGGAGGCGCCCTACAATGAGCAGTTCTTC. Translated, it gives CASSQGEAPYNEQFF.

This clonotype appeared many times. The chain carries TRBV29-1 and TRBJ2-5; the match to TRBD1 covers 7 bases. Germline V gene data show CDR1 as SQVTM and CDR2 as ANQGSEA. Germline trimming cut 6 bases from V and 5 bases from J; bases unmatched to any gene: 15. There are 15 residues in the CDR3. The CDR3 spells CSVIPGTVLQETQYF. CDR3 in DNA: TGCAGCGTGATTCCCGGGACAGTTCTCCAGGAGACCCAGTACTTC.

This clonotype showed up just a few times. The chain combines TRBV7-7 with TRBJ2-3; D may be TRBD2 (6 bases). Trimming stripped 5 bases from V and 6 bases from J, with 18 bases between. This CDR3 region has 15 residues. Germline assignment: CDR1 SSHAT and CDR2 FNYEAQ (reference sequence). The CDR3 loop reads CASSLRDSVMDTQYF. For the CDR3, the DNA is TGTGCCAGCAGCCTCCGGGACTCAGTAATGGATACGCAGTATTTT.

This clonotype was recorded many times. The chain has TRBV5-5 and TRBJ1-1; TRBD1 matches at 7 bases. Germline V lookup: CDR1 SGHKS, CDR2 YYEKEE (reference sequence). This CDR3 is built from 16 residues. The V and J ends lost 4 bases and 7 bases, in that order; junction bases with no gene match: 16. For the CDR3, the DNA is TGTGCCAGCAGCCACTCGAAACGACAGGGAGGCCTTGAAGCTTTCTTT. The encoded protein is CASSHSKRQGGLEAFF.

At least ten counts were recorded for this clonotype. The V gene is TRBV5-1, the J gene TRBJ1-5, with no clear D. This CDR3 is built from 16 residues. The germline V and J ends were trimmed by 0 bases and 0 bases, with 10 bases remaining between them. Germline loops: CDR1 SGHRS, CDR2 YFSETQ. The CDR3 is CASSLDVGYSNQPQHF. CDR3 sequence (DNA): TGCGCCAGCAGCTTGGATGTGGGTTATAGCAATCAGCCCCAGCATTTT.

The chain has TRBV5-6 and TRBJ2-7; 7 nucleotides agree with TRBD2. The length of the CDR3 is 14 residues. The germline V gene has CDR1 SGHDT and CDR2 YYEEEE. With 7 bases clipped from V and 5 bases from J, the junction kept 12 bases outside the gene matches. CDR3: CASCRWEGRHEQYF. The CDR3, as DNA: TGTGCCAGCTGTCGTTGGGAGGGGCGGCACGAGCAGTACTTC. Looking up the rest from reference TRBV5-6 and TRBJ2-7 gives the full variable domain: DAGVTQSPTHLIKTRGQQVTLRCSPKSGHDTVSWYQQALGQGPQFIFQYYEEEERQRGNFPDRFSGHQFPNYSSELNVNALLLGDSALYLCASCRWEGRHEQYFGPGTRLTVT.

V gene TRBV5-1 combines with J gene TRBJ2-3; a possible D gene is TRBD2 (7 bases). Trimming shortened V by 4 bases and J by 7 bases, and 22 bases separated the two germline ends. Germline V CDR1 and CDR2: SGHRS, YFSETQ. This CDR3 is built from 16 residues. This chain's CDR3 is CASSPSRGEGRHTQYF. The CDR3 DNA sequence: TGCGCCAGCAGCCCCTCGAGGGGGGAGGGCCGGCATACGCAGTATTTT.

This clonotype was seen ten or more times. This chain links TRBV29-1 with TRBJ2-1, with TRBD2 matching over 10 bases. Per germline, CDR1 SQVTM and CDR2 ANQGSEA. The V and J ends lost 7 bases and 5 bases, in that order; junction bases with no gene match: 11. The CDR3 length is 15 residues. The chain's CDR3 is CSAHRRLAGHNEQFF. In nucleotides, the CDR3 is TGCAGCGCTCACCGACGACTAGCGGGCCACAATGAGCAGTTCTTC.

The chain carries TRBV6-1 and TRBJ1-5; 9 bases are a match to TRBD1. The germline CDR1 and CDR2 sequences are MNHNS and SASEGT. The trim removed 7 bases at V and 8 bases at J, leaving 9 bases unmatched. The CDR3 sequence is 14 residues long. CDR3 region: CASTSTGGRKPQHF. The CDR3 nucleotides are TGTGCCAGCACTAGTACAGGGGGCAGGAAGCCCCAGCATTTT.

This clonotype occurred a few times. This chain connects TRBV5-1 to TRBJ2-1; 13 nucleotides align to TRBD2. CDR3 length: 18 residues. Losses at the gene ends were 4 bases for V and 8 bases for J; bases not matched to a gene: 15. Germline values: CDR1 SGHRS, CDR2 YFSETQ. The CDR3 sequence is CASSPILAGGPIIYEQFF. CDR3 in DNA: TGCGCCAGCAGCCCGATACTAGCGGGAGGGCCTATTATCTATGAGCAGTTCTTC.